Listed below are T cell receptor beta chains from one sample, sequenced in a study of blood T cell repertoires in COVID-19. Sequencing used immunoSEQ multiplex PCR; TCRdb keeps in-frame clones, though not all of them. This table holds approximately 180,000 clones, approximately 83% found once. Sequenced: peripheral blood. The source is a man between 60 and 70 years old with acute or convalescent COVID-19. The CDR3 runs from the conserved cysteine through the conserved F or W. A D gene is named only where the DNA matches it firmly. Rows give clone size only sometimes, using once, few, many, or a class for an expanded clone.

TGTGCCAGCACGAACCACAGGGGGATTAAGTATGGCTACACCTTC CASTNHRGIKYGYTF TRBD1 TRBJ1-2 TRBV25-1 .
TGTGCCAGCAGCCCTGGGACTATCCACAATGAGCAGTTCTTC CASSPGTIHNEQFF TRBD2 TRBJ2-1 TRBV3-1/TRBV3-2 .
TGTGCCAGCAGTCCAAGCGGGATAGAGCAGTTCTTC CASSPSGIEQFF TRBD2 TRBJ2-1 TRBV7-6 .
TGTGCCAGCATGGAGGCGGGGAACACCGGGGAGCTGTTTTTT CASMEAGNTGELFF . TRBJ2-2 TRBV28 .
TGCGCCAGCAGCCAGAAGGCGGCCGTAGCGGGGGGGAACAATGAGCAGTTCTTC CASSQKAAVAGGNNEQFF TRBD2 TRBJ2-1 TRBV4-1 .
TGTGCCAGCAGCCAAGATCCGCCGCTTTCAACCGGAGGGCTCAATGAGCAGTTCTTC CASSQDPPLSTGGLNEQFF . TRBJ2-1 TRBV4-2 .
TGTGCCAGCACTGACAGGAGCCCCAATCAGCCCCAGCATTTT CASTDRSPNQPQHF . TRBJ1-5 TRBV28 .
TGTGCCAGCAGCTTAAGAGGGGGACAGTTTATAGATGAGCAGTTCTTC CASSLRGGQFIDEQFF TRBD1 TRBJ2-1 TRBV11-2 few
TGCGCCAGCAGTGAGTCAGGGGGCTATAATTCACCCCTCCACTTT CASSESGGYNSPLHF . TRBJ1-6 TRBV10-1 .
TGCGCCAGCAGCCACCTAGAAGGGGGCGGCTACAATGAGCAGTTCTTC CASSHLEGGGYNEQFF TRBD1 TRBJ2-1 TRBV4-1 once
TGTGCCAGCTCACGCGCGGAGGGAGTGGGGGGTTACGAGCAGTACTTC CASSRAEGVGGYEQYF . TRBJ2-7 TRBV18 .
TGTGCCACCAGCCATGGCGGGAGGGGGAATGAGCAGTTCTTC CATSHGGRGNEQFF TRBD2 TRBJ2-1 TRBV24-1 .
TGTGCCAGCAGTTTCCAAAACCCGGGAATCGGCTATGGCTACACCTTC CASSFQNPGIGYGYTF . TRBJ1-2 TRBV28 .
TGCGCCAGCAGCTGGGAAGGACTAGTCGCAGATACGCAGTATTTT CASSWEGLVADTQYF TRBD2 TRBJ2-3 TRBV5-1 .
TGTGCCAGCAGCTTGGGGACTAGCGGGAGCAGGGAGACCCAGTACTTC CASSLGTSGSRETQYF TRBD2 TRBJ2-5 TRBV7-2 .
TGTGCCAGCAGCATCCAGACTGGCGGGAACACCGGGGAGCTGTTTTTT CASSIQTGGNTGELFF . TRBJ2-2 TRBV7-9 .
TGTGCCTGGAGTGTATCTGGCCGGGACAAAGCTTTCTTT CAWSVSGRDKAFF . TRBJ1-1 TRBV30 .
TGTGCCAGCAGCTTAGAGGCAGGGACTCGATTCAACTATGGCTACACCTTC CASSLEAGTRFNYGYTF . TRBJ1-2 TRBV7-2 .
TGCAGCGCAGGACTAGCGGGAGTAGCGGATACGCAGTATTTT CSAGLAGVADTQYF TRBD2 TRBJ2-3 TRBV29-1 .
TGTGCCAGCAGTCCCGGTGGACAGGGGACAGATACGCAGTATTTT CASSPGGQGTDTQYF TRBD1 TRBJ2-3 TRBV28 .
TGTGCCAGCAGTTACCCCCCTCAAGGGGCCTATGGCTACACCTTC CASSYPPQGAYGYTF . TRBJ1-2 TRBV6-2/TRBV6-3 .
TGTGCCAGCAGGCAGGGGGCAGGTGGAAACACCATATATTTT CASRQGAGGNTIYF TRBD1 TRBJ1-3 TRBV27 .